This passage covers 12 T cell receptor beta chains from one sample sequenced in a study of T-cell memory formation after mild COVID-19. TCRdb reanalysed the 5' RACE reads using MiXCR and keeps one entry per CDR3 protein. The profile shows a few hundred thousand distinct CDR3 sequences, around 27% of them singletons. Sequenced input: PBMCs or a T cell subset sorted from them (not recorded which). The receptor set was obtained from an adult woman who had mild COVID-19 (a few samples of this study predate the infection). Cell type and time point are not known.

The V gene is TRBV15, the J gene TRBJ2-7; 7 positions match TRBD2. CDR3 length equals 17 residues. Germline V lookup: CDR1 LNHNV, CDR2 YYDKDF (reference sequence). The J segment lost 0 bases and the V segment lost 0 bases, leaving 8 bases of the junction unmatched. The CDR3 reads CATSRDGGGRSSYEQYF. DNA for the CDR3: TGTGCCACCAGCAGAGATGGGGGGGGTCGGAGCTCCTACGAGCAGTACTTC. Variable domain in full (rest from reference TRBV15 and TRBJ2-7): DAMVIQNPRYQVTQFGKPVTLSCSQTLNHNVMYWYQQKSSQAPKLLFHYYDKDFNNEADTPDNFQSRRPNTSFCFLDIRSPGLGDTAMYLCATSRDGGGRSSYEQYFGPGTRLTVT.

This clonotype was counted only a few times. The chain combines TRBV6-5 with TRBJ2-1; tentatively, D is TRBD1 (5 bases). The CDR3 extends over 16 amino acids. Germline loops: CDR1 MNHEY, CDR2 SVGAGI. V lost 6 bases and J lost 2, with 17 bases in between. As DNA, the CDR3 is TGTGCCAGCAGACCCATGAGCAGGGTGGCCTACAATGAGCAGTTCTTC. It codes for CASRPMSRVAYNEQFF.

This clonotype appeared a few times. The CDR3 sequence: CASSTGTSGATYNEQFF. CDR3 DNA: TGTGCCAGCAGCACCGGGACTAGCGGGGCCACCTACAATGAGCAGTTCTTC. The J gene is TRBJ2-1, the V gene TRBV11-2; 13 bases are shared with TRBD2. This CDR3 region has 17 residues. V was clipped by 5 bases and J by 2 bases; unmatched bases: 6. CDR1 is SGHAT, CDR2 FQNNGV, per germline. The variable domain in full, completed from reference TRBV11-2 and TRBJ2-1, reads EAGVAQSPRYKIIEKRQSVAFWCNPISGHATLYWYQQILGQGPKLLIQFQNNGVVDDSQLPKDRFSAERLKGVDSTLKIQPAKLEDSAVYLCASSTGTSGATYNEQFFGPGTRLTVL.

The J gene is TRBJ2-1, the V gene TRBV4-1, with unresolved D. Looked up from germline, CDR1 is MGHRA and CDR2 is YSYEKL. The ends were cut back, 0 bases at V and 11 bases at J, with 17 bases in the middle. CDR3 length: 15 amino acids. CDR3 loop: CASSQDPEGGQKQFF. The CDR3 DNA is TGCGCCAGCAGCCAAGATCCAGAAGGTGGGCAAAAGCAGTTCTTC.

This clonotype appeared a few times. The V and J genes are TRBV10-3 and TRBJ2-7; 8 bases align to TRBD1. CDR3 length: 13 residues. The J segment lost 4 bases and the V segment lost 6 bases, leaving 5 bases of the junction unmatched. CDR1 ENHRY and CDR2 SYGVKD come from the germline V gene. The CDR3 nucleotides are TGTGCCATCAGGGTGACAGGGGCGTACGAGCAGTACTTC. Translating gives CAIRVTGAYEQYF.

The chain recombines TRBV7-2 with TRBJ2-5; 7 nucleotides agree with TRBD1. The CDR3 runs to 17 residues. CDR1 and CDR2 (germline): SGHTA, FQGNSA. The V gene end was trimmed by 0 bases and the J gene end by 2 bases; junction bases not matched to a gene: 9. The CDR3 DNA reads as TGTGCCAGCAGCTTAGCCCCCGGGACAGCCCGTCAAGAGACCCAGTACTTC. It codes for CASSLAPGTARQETQYF.

This clonotype has more than one count but fewer than ten. The chain recombines TRBV6-2 or TRBV6-3 with TRBJ2-7, with D tentatively TRBD1 (5 bases). Trimming took off 4 bases at V and 0 bases at J, with 16 bases between the two ends. Germline values: CDR1 MNHEY, CDR2 SVGEGT. This CDR3 spans 16 amino acids. CDR3 DNA: TGTGCCAGCAGTTTGGAACGGACATGGCACTCCTACGAGCAGTACTTC. Translating it yields CASSLERTWHSYEQYF.

The chain carries TRBV5-4 and TRBJ2-7; 11 bases align to TRBD1. The germline V gene encodes CDR1 SGHNT and CDR2 YYREEE (reference sequence). Trimming took 2 bases from V and 8 from J; bases not matched to a gene: 6. The CDR3 has 14 amino acids. The CDR3 sequence is CASSLGDRGWKQYF. The CDR3 region has the DNA TGTGCCAGCAGCTTAGGGGACAGGGGGTGGAAGCAGTACTTC.

This clonotype appeared a few times. This rearrangement joins TRBV12-3 or TRBV12-4 to TRBJ1-2, with a possible D match to TRBD1 (6 bases). Trimming left V 7 bases short and J 6 bases short, with 33 bases between. The CDR3 is made up of 19 amino acids. CDR3: CASKRRGAGANIGSDGYTF. CDR3 sequence (DNA): TGTGCCAGCAAAAGAAGAGGGGCAGGGGCAAACATTGGATCGGATGGCTACACCTTC.

This clonotype qualifies as medium-sized. The J gene is TRBJ2-7, the V gene TRBV5-1; 11 bases match TRBD2. The CDR3 totals 15 residues. Germline CDR1 SGHRS, CDR2 YFSETQ. V shed 4 bases and J 3 bases; nucleotides not matched to a gene: 6. CDR3 in amino acids: CASSERLAGRYEQYF. DNA for the CDR3: TGCGCCAGCAGCGAGCGACTAGCGGGACGCTACGAGCAGTACTTC.

This clonotype appeared a few times. The V and J genes are TRBV7-9 and TRBJ2-1; possibly TRBD2 for D (6 bases). Germline V CDR1 and CDR2: SEHNR, FQNEAQ (reference sequence). Deletions cut 1 base from V and 5 bases from J, with 9 bases between. The CDR3 totals 14 residues. This CDR3 reads CASSLDGEDNEQFF. The CDR3 DNA sequence: TGTGCCAGCAGCTTAGACGGGGAGGACAATGAGCAGTTCTTC. Together with reference TRBV7-9 and TRBJ2-1, the CDR3 gives the full variable domain: DTGVSQNPRHKITKRGQNVTFRCDPISEHNRLYWYRQTLGQGPEFLTYFQNEAQLEKSRLLSDRFSAERPKGSFSTLEIQRTEQGDSAMYLCASSLDGEDNEQFFGPGTRLTVL.

Only a few counts were recorded for this clonotype. This chain joins TRBV7-3 and TRBJ1-2; a weak D match, TRBD1 (5 bases). Germline V gene data show CDR1 as SGHTA and CDR2 as FQGTGA. The length of the CDR3 is 13 residues. V shed 0 bases and J shed 6 bases, with 8 bases lying between them. The CDR3 is CASSLTLGDGYTF. CDR3 in DNA: TGTGCCAGCAGCTTAACGTTGGGGGATGGCTACACCTTC.